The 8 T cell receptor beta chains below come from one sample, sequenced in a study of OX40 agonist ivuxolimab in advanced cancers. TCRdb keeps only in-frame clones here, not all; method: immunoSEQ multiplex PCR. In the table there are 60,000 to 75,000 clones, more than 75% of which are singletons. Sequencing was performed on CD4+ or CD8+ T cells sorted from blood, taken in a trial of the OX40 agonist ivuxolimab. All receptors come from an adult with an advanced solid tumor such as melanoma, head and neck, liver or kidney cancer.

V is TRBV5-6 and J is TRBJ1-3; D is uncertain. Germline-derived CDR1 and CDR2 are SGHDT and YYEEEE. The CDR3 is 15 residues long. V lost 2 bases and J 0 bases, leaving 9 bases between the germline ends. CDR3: CASSFSTSSGNTIYF. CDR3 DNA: TGTGCCAGCAGCTTCTCAACATCCTCTGGAAACACCATATATTTT.

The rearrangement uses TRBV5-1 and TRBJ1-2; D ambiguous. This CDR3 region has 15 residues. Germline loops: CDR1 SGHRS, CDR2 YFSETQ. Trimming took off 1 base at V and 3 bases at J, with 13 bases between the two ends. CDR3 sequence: CASSLQSGSDYGYTF. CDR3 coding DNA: TGCGCCAGCAGCTTGCAATCGGGGAGCGACTATGGCTACACCTTC.

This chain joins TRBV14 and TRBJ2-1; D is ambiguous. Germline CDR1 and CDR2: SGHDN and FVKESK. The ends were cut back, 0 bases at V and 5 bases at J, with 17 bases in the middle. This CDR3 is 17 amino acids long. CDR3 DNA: TGTGCCAGCAGCCAAGACCGCCTGTGGACGAAGCACAATGAGCAGTTCTTC. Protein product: CASSQDRLWTKHNEQFF.

The CDR3 DNA sequence: TGTGCCACCAGGACAGGGAATGGCTATGGCTACACCTTC. Translation: CATRTGNGYGYTF. The chain has TRBV5-4 and TRBJ1-2; 8 bases align to TRBD1. Looked up from germline, CDR1 is SGHNT and CDR2 is YYREEE (reference sequence). The CDR3 length is 13 residues. Trimming removed 9 bases from V and 4 bases from J; junction bases left unmatched: 8. Full variable domain (missing parts from reference TRBV5-4 and TRBJ1-2): ETGVTQSPTHLIKTRGQQVTLRCSSQSGHNTVSWYQQALGQGPQFIFQYYREEENGRGNFPPRFSGLQFPNYSSELNVNALELDDSALYLCATRTGNGYGYTFGSGTRLTVV.

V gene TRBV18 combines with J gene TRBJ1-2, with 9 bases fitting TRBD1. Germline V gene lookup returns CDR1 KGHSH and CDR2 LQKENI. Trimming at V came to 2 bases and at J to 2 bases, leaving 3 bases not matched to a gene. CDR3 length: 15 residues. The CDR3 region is CASSPWTGENYGYTF. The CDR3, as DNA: TGTGCCAGCTCACCATGGACAGGGGAAAACTATGGCTACACCTTC.

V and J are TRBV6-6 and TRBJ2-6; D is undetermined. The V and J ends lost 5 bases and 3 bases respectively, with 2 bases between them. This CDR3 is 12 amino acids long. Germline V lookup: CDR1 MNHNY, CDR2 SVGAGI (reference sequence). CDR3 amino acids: CASSGGANVLTF. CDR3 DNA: TGTGCCAGCAGTGGTGGGGCCAACGTCCTGACTTTC.

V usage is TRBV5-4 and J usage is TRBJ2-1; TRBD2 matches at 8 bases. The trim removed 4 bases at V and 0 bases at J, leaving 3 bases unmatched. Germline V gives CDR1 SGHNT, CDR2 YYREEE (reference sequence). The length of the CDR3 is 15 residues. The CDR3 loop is CASSPTSGSYNEQFF. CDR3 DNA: TGTGCCAGCAGCCCTACTAGCGGCTCCTACAATGAGCAGTTCTTC.

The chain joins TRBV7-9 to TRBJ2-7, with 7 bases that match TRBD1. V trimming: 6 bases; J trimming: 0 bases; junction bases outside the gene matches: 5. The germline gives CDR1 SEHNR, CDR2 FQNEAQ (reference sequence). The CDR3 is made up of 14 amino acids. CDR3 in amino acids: CASRRDSSSYEQYF. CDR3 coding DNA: TGTGCCAGCAGGAGGGACAGCTCCTCCTACGAGCAGTACTTC. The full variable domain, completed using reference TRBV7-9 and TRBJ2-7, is DTGVSQNPRHKITKRGQNVTFRCDPISEHNRLYWYRQTLGQGPEFLTYFQNEAQLEKSRLLSDRFSAERPKGSFSTLEIQRTEQGDSAMYLCASRRDSSSYEQYFGPGTRLTVT.